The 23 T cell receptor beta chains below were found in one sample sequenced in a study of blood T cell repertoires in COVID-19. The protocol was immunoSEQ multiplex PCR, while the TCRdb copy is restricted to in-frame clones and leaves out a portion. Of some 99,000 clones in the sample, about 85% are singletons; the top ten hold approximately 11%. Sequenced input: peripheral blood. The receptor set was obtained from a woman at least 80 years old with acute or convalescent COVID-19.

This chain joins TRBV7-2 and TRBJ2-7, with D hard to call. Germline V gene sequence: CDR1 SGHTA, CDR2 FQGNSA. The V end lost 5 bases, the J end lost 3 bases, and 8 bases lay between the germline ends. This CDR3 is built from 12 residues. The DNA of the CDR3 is TGTGCCAGCAGCCCGGGTCTCTACGAGCAGTACTTC. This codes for CASSPGLYEQYF.

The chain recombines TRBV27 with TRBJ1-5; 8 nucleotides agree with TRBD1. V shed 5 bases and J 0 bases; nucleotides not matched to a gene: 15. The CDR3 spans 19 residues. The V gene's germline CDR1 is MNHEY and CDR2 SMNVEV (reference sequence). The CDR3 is CASSPITRQGIYSNQPQHF. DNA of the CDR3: TGTGCCAGCAGTCCCATAACCCGACAGGGGATATATAGCAATCAGCCCCAGCATTTT.

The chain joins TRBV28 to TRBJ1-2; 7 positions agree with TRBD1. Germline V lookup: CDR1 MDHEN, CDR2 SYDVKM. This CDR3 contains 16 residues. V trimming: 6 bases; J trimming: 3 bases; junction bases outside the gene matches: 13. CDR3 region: CASRPPTGRTYYGYTF. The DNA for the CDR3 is TGTGCCAGCAGGCCACCGACAGGGCGAACTTACTATGGCTACACCTTC.

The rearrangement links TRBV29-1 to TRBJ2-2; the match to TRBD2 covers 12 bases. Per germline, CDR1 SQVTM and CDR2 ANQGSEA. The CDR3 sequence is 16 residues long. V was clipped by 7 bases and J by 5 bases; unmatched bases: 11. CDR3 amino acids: CSATTSGGEVTGELFF. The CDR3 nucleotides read TGCAGCGCAACGACTAGCGGGGGAGAAGTAACCGGGGAGCTGTTTTTT.

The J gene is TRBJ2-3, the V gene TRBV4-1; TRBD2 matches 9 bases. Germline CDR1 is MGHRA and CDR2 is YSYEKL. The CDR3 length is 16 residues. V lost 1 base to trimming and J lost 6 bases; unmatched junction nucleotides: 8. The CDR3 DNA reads TGCGCCAGCAGCCAAGCCGTGCGGGGGGGCGGGGATACGCAGTATTTT. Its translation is CASSQAVRGGGDTQYF.

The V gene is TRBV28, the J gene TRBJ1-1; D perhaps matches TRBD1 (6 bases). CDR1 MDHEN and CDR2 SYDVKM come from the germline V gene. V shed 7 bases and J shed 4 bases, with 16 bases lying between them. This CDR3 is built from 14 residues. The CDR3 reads CASKWNRETTEAFF. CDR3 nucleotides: TGTGCCAGCAAGTGGAACAGGGAGACCACTGAAGCTTTCTTT.

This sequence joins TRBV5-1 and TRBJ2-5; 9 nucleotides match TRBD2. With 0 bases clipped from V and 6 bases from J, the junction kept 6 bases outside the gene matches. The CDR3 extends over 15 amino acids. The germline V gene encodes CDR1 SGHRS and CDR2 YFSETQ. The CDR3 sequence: CASSLDSSGVKTQYF. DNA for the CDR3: TGCGCCAGCAGCTTGGATTCTAGCGGGGTAAAGACCCAGTACTTC.

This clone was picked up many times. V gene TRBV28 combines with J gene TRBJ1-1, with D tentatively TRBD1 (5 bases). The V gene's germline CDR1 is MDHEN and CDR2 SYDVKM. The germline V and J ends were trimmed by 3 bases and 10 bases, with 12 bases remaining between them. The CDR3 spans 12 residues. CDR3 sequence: CASSFAGQGAFF. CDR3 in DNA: TGTGCCAGCAGTTTCGCGGGGCAGGGAGCTTTCTTT.

The CDR3 sequence: CASNVGGQPQHF. The CDR3 region has the DNA TGTGCCAGTAATGTGGGAGGACAGCCCCAGCATTTT. The V call is TRBV19, the J call TRBJ1-5; no firm D call. This CDR3 has 12 residues. Trimming cost V 7 bases and J 7 bases, with 11 bases left between them. Germline CDR1 and CDR2: LNHDA and SQIVND (reference sequence). Filled out from reference TRBV19 and TRBJ1-5, the complete variable domain reads DGGITQSPKYLFRKEGQNVTLSCEQNLNHDAMYWYRQDPGQGLRLIYYSQIVNDFQKGDIAEGYSVSREKKESFPLTVTSAQKNPTAFYLCASNVGGQPQHFGDGTRLSIL.

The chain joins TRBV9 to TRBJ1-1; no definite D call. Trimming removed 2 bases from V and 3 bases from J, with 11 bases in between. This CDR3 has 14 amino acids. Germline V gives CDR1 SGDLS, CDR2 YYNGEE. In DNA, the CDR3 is TGTGCCAGCAGCGTGCGGTCATTGGACACTGAAGCTTTCTTT. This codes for CASSVRSLDTEAFF. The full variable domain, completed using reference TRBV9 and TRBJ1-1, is DSGVTQTPKHLITATGQRVTLRCSPRSGDLSVYWYQQSLDQGLQFLIQYYNGEERAKGNILERFSAQQFPDLHSELNLSSLELGDSALYFCASSVRSLDTEAFFGQGTRLTVV.

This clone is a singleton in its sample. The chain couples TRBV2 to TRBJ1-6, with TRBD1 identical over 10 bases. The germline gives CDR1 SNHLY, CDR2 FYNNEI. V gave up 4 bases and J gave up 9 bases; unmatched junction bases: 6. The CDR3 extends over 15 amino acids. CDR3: CASSGRDRGSSPLHF. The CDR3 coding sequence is TGTGCCAGCAGTGGCCGGGACAGGGGTTCTTCACCCCTCCACTTT.

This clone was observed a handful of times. CDR3 protein: CASSPSAQGTEAFF. The CDR3 bases are TGTGCCAGCTCACCCTCCGCTCAGGGAACTGAAGCTTTCTTT. The chain is built from TRBV18 and TRBJ1-1; tentatively, D is TRBD1 (5 bases). This CDR3 has 14 residues. CDR1 is KGHSH, CDR2 LQKENI, per germline. Trimming cost V 3 bases and J 5 bases, with 13 bases left between them.

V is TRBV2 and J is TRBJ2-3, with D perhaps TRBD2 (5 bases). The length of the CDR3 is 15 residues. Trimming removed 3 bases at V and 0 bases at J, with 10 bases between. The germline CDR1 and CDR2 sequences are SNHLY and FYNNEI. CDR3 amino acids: CASSEERRSTDTQYF. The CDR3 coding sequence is TGTGCCAGCAGTGAGGAGCGGAGGAGCACAGATACGCAGTATTTT.

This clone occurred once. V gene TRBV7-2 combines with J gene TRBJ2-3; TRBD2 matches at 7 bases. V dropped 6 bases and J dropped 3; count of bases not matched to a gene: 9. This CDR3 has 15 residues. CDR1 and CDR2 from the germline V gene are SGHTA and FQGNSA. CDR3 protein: CASSIGAGRTDTQYF. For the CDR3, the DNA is TGTGCCAGCAGTATCGGAGCGGGGCGTACAGATACGCAGTATTTT.

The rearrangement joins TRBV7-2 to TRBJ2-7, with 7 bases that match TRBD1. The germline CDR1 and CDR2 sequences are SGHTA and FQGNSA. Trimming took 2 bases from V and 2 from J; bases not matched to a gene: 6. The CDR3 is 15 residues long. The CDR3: CASSLWDSPTYEQYV. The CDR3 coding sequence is TGTGCCAGCAGCTTATGGGACAGCCCTACCTACGAGCAGTACGTC.

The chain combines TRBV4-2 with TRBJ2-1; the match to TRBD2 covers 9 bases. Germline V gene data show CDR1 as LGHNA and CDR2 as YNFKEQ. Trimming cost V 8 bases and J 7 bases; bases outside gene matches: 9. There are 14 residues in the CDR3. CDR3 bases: TGTGCCAGCGGAGCGGGGGGTGCAGCGAATGAGCAGTTCTTC. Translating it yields CASGAGGAANEQFF.

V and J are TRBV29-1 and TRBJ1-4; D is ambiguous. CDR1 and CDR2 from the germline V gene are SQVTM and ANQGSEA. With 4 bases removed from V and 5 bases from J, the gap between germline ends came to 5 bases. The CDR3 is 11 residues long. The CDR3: CSVGGNEKLFF. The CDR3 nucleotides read TGCAGCGTTGGCGGAAATGAAAAACTGTTTTTT.

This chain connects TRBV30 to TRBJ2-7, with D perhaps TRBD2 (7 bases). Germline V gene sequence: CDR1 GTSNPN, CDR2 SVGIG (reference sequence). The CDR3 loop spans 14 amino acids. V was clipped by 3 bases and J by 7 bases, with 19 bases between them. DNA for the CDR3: TGTGCCTGGAGCCATGGGGGGGGCTCGATTGAGCAGTACTTC. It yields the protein CAWSHGGGSIEQYF.

The CDR3 DNA reads TGTGCCAGCAGCTTAAGGGACAGCTCCTACGAGCAGTACTTC. Its protein product is CASSLRDSSYEQYF. This chain joins TRBV11-1 and TRBJ2-7, with 7 bases aligning to TRBD1. In germline, CDR1 is SGHAT, CDR2 FQDESV (reference sequence). The length of the CDR3 is 14 residues. The V gene end was trimmed by 2 bases and the J gene end by 0 bases; junction bases not matched to a gene: 1.

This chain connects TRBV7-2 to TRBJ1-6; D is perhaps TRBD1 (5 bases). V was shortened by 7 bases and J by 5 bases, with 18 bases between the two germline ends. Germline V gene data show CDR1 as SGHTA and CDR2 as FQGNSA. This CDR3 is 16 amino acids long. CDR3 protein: CASTPEGGVNNSPLHF. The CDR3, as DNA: TGTGCCAGCACTCCGGAGGGAGGGGTCAATAATTCACCCCTCCACTTT. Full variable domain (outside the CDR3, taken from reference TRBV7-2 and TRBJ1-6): GAGVSQSPSNKVTEKGKDVELRCDPISGHTALYWYRQSLGQGLEFLIYFQGNSAPDKSGLPSDRFSAERTGGSVSTLTIQRTQQEDSAVYLCASTPEGGVNNSPLHFGNGTRLTVT.

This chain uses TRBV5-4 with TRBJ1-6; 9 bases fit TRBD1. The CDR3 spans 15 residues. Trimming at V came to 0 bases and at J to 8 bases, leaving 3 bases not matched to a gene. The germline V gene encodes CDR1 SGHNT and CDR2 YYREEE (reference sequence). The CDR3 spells CASSLERDRDSPLHF. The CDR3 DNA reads TGTGCCAGCAGCTTGGAAAGGGACAGGGATTCACCCCTCCACTTT.

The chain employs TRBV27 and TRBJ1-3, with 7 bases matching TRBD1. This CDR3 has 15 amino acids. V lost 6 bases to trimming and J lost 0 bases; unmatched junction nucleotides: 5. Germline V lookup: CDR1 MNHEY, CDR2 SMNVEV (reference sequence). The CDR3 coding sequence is TGTGCCAGCAGACCACAGGGGCTCTCTGGAAACACCATATATTTT. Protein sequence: CASRPQGLSGNTIYF.

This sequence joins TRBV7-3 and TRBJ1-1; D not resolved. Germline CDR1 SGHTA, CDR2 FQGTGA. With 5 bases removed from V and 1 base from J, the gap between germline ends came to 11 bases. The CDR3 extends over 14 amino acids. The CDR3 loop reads CASSPGGSNTEAFF. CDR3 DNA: TGTGCCAGCAGCCCTGGAGGTTCGAACACTGAAGCTTTCTTT.